A selection of T cell receptor beta chains follows, all from one sample in a study of beta chain features in type 1 diabetes. TCRdb's copy holds only in-frame clones and misses some; the assay was immunoSEQ multiplex PCR. In the table there are 350,000 to 400,000 clones, less than 15% of which are singletons. Material for sequencing was naive CD4+ T cells from blood. Receptor source: a woman under 30 in good health. Each CDR3 is given without its conserved first and last residue. Expanded clones get a size class; other rows say once, few or many, or leave the size out.

abundance,v_gene,len,j_gene,CDR3aa
NA,TRBV7-2,12,TRBJ2-1,ASSSKGSYNEQF
few,TRBV9,14,TRBJ2-1,ASSPRTSAHYNEQF
many,TRBV23-1,15,TRBJ2-3,ASSQCRRDRITDTQY
NA,TRBV28,13,TRBJ2-7,AIKTGTGNSYEQY
NA,TRBV7-9,13,TRBJ2-5,ASSSFRGRGETQY
few,TRBV28,10,TRBJ1-2,ASSRANYGYT
few,TRBV27,13,TRBJ2-5,ASSPGTSGRETQY
NA,TRBV4-1,18,TRBJ1-4,ASSQNLLGAYATTNEKLF
NA,TRBV19,12,TRBJ2-5,ASSPGTGAGTQY
NA,TRBV5-1,11,TRBJ2-1,ASSSGSYNEQF
few,TRBV6-5,11,TRBJ1-5,ASSLRYQQPQH
NA,TRBV28,10,TRBJ2-1,ASSLSGYEQF
NA,TRBV4-1,13,TRBJ1-5,ASSQPGRGVQPQH
NA,TRBV18,12,TRBJ2-3,ASSPSGGPDTQY
NA,TRBV5-4,13,TRBJ1-2,ASSPPSGKGHGYT
NA,TRBV29-1,11,TRBJ2-5,SVVTGAKETQY
NA,TRBV9,11,TRBJ2-5,ASSATGQETQY
NA,TRBV29-1,10,TRBJ2-7,SAITGSRVQY
NA,TRBV18,10,TRBJ2-7,ASSQSSYEQY
NA,TRBV2,12,TRBJ2-1,ASSDTTSGRARF
NA,TRBV6-6,10,TRBJ1-4,AAAGGNEKLF
NA,TRBV30,13,TRBJ2-5,AWSVVDRLEETQY
NA,TRBV28,11,TRBJ2-3,ASSSPVTDTQY
NA,TRBV7-9,11,TRBJ1-2,ASTRGSGYGYT
NA,TRBV29-1,12,TRBJ2-3,SAWTSGKIDTQY
NA,TRBV28,15,TRBJ1-5,ASSLPPFTGLGQPQH
NA,TRBV6-6,14,TRBJ1-2,ASSYVPQGSNYGYT
few,TRBV7-3,15,TRBJ2-1,ASSLIRLAGGGNEQF
few,TRBV7-9,13,TRBJ1-5,ASSLGDSFNQPQH
once,TRBV6-5,13,TRBJ2-7,ASSLLGTRRYEQY
NA,TRBV18,15,TRBJ2-7,ASSPWVPGQGFREQY
few,TRBV10-3,13,TRBJ2-7,AISDGQGGTYEQY
few,TRBV14,12,TRBJ2-1,ASSHDLLDNEQF
NA,TRBV29-1,13,TRBJ2-3,SVERTSGRADTQY
NA,TRBV4-3,13,TRBJ1-2,ASSQGRGRPYGYT
few,TRBV30,11,TRBJ1-5,AWAGRANQPQH
NA,TRBV7-7,12,TRBJ2-3,ASSSVRGTDTQY
NA,TRBV30,13,TRBJ1-1,AGDGTGGRFTEAF
NA,TRBV19,10,TRBJ1-1,ASSQGSTEAF
few,TRBV5-6,11,TRBJ2-7,ASSGGRPYEQY
few,TRBV9,14,TRBJ1-3,ASSVALQVSGNTIY
NA,TRBV7-9,12,TRBJ2-7,ASSLGSVAYEQY
few,TRBV2,10,TRBJ2-3,ASSQNTDTQY
NA,TRBV30,12,TRBJ2-4,AWSHGGSKNIQY
NA,TRBV2,12,TRBJ2-1,ASSGLAGYNEQF
NA,TRBV27,13,TRBJ2-2,ASKQGRTNTGELF
few,TRBV28,12,TRBJ2-1,ASSSGSSYNEQF
NA,TRBV28,11,TRBJ2-7,ASSLDSPYEQY
NA,TRBV5-4,13,TRBJ2-7,ASSLEVQQRYEQY
few,TRBV20-1,9,TRBJ1-1,SAKAVAEAF
few,TRBV30,15,TRBJ2-1,AWSVLSGTGVMNEQF
NA,TRBV28,10,TRBJ2-1,ASSLEHREQF
few,TRBV18,13,TRBJ2-5,ASSPPATGWETQY
NA,TRBV2,14,TRBJ2-2,ASSLWAGANTGELF